This TCR beta chain stems from a study of T-cell memory formation after mild COVID-19. The CDR3 is made up of 13 amino acids. The germline gives CDR1 SGHRS, CDR2 YFSETQ. The V segment lost 3 bases and the J segment 2 bases; nucleotides outside the gene matches: 2. MiXCR was run by TCRdb on the 5' RACE reads, yielding one entry per CDR3 protein. The sample lists about 140,000 distinct CDR3 sequences; around 15% were seen once. The receptor's source is an adult woman who had mild COVID-19 (a few samples of this study predate the infection). Cell type and time point are not known. The chain carries TRBV5-1 and TRBJ2-7; 7 positions agree with TRBD2. Specimen: PBMCs or a T cell subset sorted from them (not recorded which). The CDR3 coding sequence is TGCGCCAGCAGCTGGACTAGTGCCTACGAGCAGTACTTC. This encodes CASSWTSAYEQYF.